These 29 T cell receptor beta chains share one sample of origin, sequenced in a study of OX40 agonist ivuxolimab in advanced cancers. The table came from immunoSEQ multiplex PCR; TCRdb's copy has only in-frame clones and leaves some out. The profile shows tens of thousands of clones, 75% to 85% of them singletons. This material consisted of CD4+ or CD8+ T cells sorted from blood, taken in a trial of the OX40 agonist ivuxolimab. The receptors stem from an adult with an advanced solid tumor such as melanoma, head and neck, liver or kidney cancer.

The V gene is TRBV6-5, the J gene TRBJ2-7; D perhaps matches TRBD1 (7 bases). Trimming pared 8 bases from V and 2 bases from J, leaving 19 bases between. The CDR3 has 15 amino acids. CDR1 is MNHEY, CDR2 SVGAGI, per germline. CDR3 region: CASSKGGTVPYEQYF. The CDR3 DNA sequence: TGTGCCAGCTCAAAAGGGGGGACAGTCCCCTACGAGCAGTACTTC.

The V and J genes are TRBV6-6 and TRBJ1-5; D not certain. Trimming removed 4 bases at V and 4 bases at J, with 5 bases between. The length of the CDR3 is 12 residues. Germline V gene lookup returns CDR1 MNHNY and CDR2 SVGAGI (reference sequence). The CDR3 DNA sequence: TGTGCCAGCAGTTCCCAAAATCAGCCCCAGCATTTT. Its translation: CASSSQNQPQHF.

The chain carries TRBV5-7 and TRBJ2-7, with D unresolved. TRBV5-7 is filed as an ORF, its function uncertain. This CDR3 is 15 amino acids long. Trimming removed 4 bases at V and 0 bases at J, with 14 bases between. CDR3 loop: CASSPPRRTSYEQYF. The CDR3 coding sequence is TGTGCCAGCAGCCCCCCTCGTAGGACCTCCTACGAGCAGTACTTC.

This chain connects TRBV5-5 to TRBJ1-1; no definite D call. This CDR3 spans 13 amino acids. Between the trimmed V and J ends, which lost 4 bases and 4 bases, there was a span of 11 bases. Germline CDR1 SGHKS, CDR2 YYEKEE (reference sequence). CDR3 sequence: CASSPRLSTEAFF. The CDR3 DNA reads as TGTGCCAGCAGCCCACGATTGAGCACTGAAGCTTTCTTT.

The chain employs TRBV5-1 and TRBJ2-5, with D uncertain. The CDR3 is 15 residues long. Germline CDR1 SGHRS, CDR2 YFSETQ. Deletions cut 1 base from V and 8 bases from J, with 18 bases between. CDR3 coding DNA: TGCGCCAGCAGCTTGTCAGGCACCCCCCCGGAAACCCAGTACTTC. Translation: CASSLSGTPPETQYF.

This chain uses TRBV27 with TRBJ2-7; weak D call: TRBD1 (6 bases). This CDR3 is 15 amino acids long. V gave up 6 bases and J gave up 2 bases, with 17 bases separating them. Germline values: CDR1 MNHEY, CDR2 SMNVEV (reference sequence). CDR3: CASSPGVGTTYEQYF. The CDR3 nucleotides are TGTGCCAGCAGCCCAGGGGTGGGGACAACCTACGAGCAGTACTTC.

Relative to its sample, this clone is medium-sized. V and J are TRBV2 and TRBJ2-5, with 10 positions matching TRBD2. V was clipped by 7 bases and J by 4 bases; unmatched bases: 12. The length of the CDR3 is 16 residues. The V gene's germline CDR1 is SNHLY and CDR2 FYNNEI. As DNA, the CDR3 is TGTGCCAGCAAGGGGGCTAGCGGGAGTCGGGGAGAGACCCAGTACTTC. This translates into CASKGASGSRGETQYF.

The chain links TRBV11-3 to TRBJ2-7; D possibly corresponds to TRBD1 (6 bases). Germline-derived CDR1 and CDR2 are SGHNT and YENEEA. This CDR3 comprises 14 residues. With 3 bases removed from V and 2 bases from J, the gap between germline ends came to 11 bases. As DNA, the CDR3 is TGTGCCAGCAGCTTGACACAGGGCACCTACGAGCAGTACTTC. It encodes CASSLTQGTYEQYF. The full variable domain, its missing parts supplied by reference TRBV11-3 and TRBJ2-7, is EAGVVQSPRYKIIEKKQPVAFWCNPISGHNTLYWYLQNLGQGPELLIRYENEEAVDDSQLPKDRFSAERLKGVDSTLKIQPAELGDSAVYLCASSLTQGTYEQYFGPGTRLTVT.

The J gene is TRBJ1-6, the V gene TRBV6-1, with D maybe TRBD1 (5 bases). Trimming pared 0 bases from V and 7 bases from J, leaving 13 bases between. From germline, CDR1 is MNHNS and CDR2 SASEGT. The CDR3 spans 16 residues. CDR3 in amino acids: CASSEAGGFVNSPLHF. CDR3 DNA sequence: TGTGCCAGCAGTGAAGCGGGGGGTTTCGTAAATTCACCCCTCCACTTT.

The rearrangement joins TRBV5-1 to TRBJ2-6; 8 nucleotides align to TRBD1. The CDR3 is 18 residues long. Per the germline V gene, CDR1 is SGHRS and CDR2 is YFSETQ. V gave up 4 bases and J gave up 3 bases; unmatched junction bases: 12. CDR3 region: CASSPRQGRGFGANVLTF. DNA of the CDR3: TGCGCCAGCAGCCCGAGACAGGGGCGTGGTTTTGGGGCCAACGTCCTGACTTTC.

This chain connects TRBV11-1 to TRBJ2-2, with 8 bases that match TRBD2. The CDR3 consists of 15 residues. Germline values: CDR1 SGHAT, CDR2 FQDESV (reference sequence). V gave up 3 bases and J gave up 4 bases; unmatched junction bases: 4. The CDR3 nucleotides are TGTGCCAGCAGCTTCGCGGGACTAGTCACCGGGGAGCTGTTTTTT. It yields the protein CASSFAGLVTGELFF.

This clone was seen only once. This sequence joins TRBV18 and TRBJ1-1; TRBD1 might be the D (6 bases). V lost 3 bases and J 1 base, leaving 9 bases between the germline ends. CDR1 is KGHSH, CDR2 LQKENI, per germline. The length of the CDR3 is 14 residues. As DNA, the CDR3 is TGTGCCAGCTCACCGAGACAGGAGAACACTGAAGCTTTCTTT. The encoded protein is CASSPRQENTEAFF.

The DNA of the CDR3 is TGTGCCAGCAGCTTACGACCGATCTCCTACGAGCAGTACTTC. It codes for CASSLRPISYEQYF. This chain links TRBV13 with TRBJ2-7, with no clear D. CDR1 is PRHDT, CDR2 FYEKMQ, per germline (reference sequence). This CDR3 contains 14 residues. V lost 2 bases and J 0 bases, leaving 8 bases between the germline ends.

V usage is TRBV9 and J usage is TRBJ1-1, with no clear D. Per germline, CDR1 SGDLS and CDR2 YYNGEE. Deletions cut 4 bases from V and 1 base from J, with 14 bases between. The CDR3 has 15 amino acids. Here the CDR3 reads CASSRLETPNTEAFF. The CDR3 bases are TGTGCCAGCAGCCGACTGGAGACACCGAACACTGAAGCTTTCTTT.

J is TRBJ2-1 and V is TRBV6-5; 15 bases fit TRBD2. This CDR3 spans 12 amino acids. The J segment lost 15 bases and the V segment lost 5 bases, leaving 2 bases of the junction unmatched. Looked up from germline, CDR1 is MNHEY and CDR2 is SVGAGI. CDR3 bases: TGTGCCAGCAGTGGACTAGCGGGAGGGCGGTTCTTC. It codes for CASSGLAGGRFF.

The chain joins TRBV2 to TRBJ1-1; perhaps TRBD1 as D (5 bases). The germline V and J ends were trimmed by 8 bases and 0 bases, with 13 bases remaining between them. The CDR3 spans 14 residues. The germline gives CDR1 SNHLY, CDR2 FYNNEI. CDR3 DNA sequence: TGTGCCAGCCAGGGATACTACATGAACACTGAAGCTTTCTTT. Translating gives CASQGYYMNTEAFF.

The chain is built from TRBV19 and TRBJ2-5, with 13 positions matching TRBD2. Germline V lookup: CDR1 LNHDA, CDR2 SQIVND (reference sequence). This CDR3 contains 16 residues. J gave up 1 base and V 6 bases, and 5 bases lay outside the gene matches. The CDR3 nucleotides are TGTGCCAGTAGCGATACTAGCGGGAGGGCCCAAGAGACCCAGTACTTC. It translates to CASSDTSGRAQETQYF. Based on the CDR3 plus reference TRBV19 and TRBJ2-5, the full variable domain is DGGITQSPKYLFRKEGQNVTLSCEQNLNHDAMYWYRQDPGQGLRLIYYSQIVNDFQKGDIAEGYSVSREKKESFPLTVTSAQKNPTAFYLCASSDTSGRAQETQYFGPGTRLLVL.

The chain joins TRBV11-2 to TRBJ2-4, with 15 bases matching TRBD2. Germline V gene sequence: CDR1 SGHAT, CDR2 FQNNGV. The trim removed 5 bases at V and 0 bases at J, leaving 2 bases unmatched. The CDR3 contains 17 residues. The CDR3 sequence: CASSKGLAGGAKNIQYF. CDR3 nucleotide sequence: TGTGCCAGCAGCAAGGGACTAGCGGGAGGAGCCAAAAACATTCAGTACTTC.

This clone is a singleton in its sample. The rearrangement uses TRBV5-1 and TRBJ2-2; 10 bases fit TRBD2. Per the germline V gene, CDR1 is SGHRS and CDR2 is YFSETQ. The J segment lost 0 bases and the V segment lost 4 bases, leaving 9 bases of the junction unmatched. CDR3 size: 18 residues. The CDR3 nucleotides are TGCGCCAGCAGCCCCGGACTAGCGGTGACCCCGAACACCGGGGAGCTGTTTTTT. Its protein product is CASSPGLAVTPNTGELFF.

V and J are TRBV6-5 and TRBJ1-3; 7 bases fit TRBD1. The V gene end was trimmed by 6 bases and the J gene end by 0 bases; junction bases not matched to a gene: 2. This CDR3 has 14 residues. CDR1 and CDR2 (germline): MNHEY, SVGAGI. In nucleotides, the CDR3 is TGTGCCAGCAGCGCAGGGGGCTCTGGAAACACCATATATTTT. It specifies CASSAGGSGNTIYF.

The CDR3 here is CASRVTANYGYTF. In nucleotides, the CDR3 is TGTGCCAGTAGGGTGACGGCGAACTATGGCTACACCTTC. J is TRBJ1-2 and V is TRBV19; D is undetermined. Trimming removed 6 bases at V and 2 bases at J, with 10 bases between. The CDR3 is made up of 13 amino acids. Germline V gene data show CDR1 as LNHDA and CDR2 as SQIVND (reference sequence).

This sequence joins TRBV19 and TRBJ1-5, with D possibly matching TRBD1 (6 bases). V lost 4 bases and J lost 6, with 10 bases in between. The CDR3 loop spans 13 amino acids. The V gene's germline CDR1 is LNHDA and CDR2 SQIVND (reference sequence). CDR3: CASSKSGVQPQHF. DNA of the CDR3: TGTGCCAGTAGTAAATCAGGGGTTCAGCCCCAGCATTTT.

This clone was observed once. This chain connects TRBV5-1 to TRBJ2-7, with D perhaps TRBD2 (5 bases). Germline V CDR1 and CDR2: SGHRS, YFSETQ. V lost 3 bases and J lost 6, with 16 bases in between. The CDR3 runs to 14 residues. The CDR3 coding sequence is TGCGCCAGCAGCTCCATCAACCCCAGCGGCGAGCAGTACTTC. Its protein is CASSSINPSGEQYF.

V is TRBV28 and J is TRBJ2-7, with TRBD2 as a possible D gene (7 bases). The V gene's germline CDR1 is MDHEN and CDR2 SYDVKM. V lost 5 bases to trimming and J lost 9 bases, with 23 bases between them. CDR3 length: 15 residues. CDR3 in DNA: TGTGCCAGCAGTCCCCCGGGGGGCAGGGAAAGGGTGCAGTACTTC. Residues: CASSPPGGRERVQYF.

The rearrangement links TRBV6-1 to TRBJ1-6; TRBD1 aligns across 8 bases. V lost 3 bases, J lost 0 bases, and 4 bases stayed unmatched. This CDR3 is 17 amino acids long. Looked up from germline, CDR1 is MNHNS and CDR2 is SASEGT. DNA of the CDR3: TGTGCCAGCAGTGACGGGACAGGACTCTCCTATAATTCACCCCTCCACTTT. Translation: CASSDGTGLSYNSPLHF.

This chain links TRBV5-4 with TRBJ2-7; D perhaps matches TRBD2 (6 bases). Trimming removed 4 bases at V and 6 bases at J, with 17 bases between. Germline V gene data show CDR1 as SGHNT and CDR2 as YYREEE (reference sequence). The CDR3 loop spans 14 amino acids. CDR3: CASSAGRTTSEQYF. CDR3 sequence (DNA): TGTGCCAGCAGCGCGGGACGAACTACCTCCGAGCAGTACTTC.

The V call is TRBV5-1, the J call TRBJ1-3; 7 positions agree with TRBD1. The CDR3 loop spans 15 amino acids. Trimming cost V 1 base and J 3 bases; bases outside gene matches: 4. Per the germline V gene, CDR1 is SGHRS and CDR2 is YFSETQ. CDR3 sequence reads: CASSLQTGHGNTIYF. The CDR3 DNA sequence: TGCGCCAGCAGCTTGCAGACAGGGCATGGAAACACCATATATTTT.

Here the CDR3 reads CASSLQTTNYGYTF. DNA of the CDR3: TGCGCCAGCAGCTTACAGACCACTAACTATGGCTACACCTTC. The chain links TRBV5-1 to TRBJ1-2, with no clear D. The V end lost 2 bases, the J end lost 0 bases, and 8 bases lay between the germline ends. The germline gives CDR1 SGHRS, CDR2 YFSETQ. This CDR3 is 14 amino acids long. The variable domain in full, completed from reference TRBV5-1 and TRBJ1-2, reads KAGVTQTPRYLIKTRGQQVTLSCSPISGHRSVSWYQQTPGQGLQFLFEYFSETQRNKGNFPGRFSGRQFSNSRSEMNVSTLELGDSALYLCASSLQTTNYGYTFGSGTRLTVV.

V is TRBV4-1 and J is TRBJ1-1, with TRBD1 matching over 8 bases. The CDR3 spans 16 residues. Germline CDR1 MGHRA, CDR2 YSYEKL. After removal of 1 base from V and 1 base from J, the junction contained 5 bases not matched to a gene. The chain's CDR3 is CASSQAGQGSNTEAFF. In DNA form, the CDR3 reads TGCGCCAGCAGCCAAGCCGGACAGGGATCGAACACTGAAGCTTTCTTT.